This TCR beta chain comes out of a study of T cells in Graves' hyperthyroidism and ophthalmopathy. The CDR3 length is 14 residues. The germline V gene encodes CDR1 MNHEY and CDR2 SMNVEV (reference sequence). Deletions cut 6 bases from V and 1 base from J, with 12 bases between. TCR beta CDR3 regions were amplified from RNA transcripts. HTBI primers were the set used in a first-round RT-PCR of the TCR CDR3. TCRdb reprocessed the multiplex PCR reads with MiXCR, giving one entry per CDR3 protein. The sample has about 580,000 distinct CDR3 sequences; 11% to 15% are singletons. The table lists this clonotype with many counts. Its antigen is still unknown. Overall study findings and caveats: In the blood, most expanded thyroid clonotypes above 0.001 appeared as well.

Sequences were obtained from blood. This clonotype originated in a woman between 25 and 40 years old with Graves' hyperthyroidism that later progressed to Graves' ophthalmopathy. This chain joins TRBV27 and TRBJ2-5, with D unclear. The CDR3 region is CASSSARTQETQYF. Written as DNA, the CDR3 is TGTGCCAGCAGCTCCGCACGGACCCAAGAGACCCAGTACTTC.